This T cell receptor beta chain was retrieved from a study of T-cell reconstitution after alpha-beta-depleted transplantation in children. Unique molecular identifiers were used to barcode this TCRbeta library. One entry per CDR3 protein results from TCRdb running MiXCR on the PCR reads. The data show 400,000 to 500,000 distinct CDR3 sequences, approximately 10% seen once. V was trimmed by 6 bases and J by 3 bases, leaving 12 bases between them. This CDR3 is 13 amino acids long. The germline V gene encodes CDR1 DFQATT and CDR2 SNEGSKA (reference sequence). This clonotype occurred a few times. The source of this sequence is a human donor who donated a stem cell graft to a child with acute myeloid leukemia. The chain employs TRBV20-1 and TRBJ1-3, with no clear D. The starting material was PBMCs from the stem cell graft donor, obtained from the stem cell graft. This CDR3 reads CSATQAGGNTIYF. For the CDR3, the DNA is TGCAGTGCCACCCAGGCGGGTGGAAACACCATATATTTT.